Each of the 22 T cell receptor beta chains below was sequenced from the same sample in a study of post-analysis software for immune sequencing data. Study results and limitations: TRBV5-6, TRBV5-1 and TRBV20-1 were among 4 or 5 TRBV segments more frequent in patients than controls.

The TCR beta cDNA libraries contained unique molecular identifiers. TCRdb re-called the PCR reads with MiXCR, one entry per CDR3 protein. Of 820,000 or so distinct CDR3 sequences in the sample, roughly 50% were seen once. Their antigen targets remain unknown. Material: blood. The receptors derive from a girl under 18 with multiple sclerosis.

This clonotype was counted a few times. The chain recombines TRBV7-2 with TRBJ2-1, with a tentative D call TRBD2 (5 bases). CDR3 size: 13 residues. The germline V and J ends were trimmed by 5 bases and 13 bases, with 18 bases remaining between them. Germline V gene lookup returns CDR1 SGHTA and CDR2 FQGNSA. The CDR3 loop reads CASSPYELAVQFF. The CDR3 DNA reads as TGTGCCAGCAGCCCCTACGAGCTAGCAGTTCAGTTCTTC.

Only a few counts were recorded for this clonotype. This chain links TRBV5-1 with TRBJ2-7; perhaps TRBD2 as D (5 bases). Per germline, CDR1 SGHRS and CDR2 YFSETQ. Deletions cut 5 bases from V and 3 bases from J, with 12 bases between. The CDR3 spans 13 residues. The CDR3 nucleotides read TGCGCCAGCAGTGAGAGACTATACTACGAGCAGTACTTC. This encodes CASSERLYYEQYF.

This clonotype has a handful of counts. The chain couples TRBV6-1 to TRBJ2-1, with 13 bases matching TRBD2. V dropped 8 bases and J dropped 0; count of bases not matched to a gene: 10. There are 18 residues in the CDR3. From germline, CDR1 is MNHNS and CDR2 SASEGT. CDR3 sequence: CASDLLAGGPSSYNEQFF. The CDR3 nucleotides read TGTGCCAGCGATCTACTAGCGGGGGGGCCGAGCTCCTACAATGAGCAGTTCTTC.

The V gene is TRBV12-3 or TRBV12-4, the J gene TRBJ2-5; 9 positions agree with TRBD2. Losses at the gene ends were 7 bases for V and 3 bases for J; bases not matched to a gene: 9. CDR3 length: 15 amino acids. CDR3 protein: CASTIAGAGKETQYF. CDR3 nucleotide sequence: TGTGCCAGCACCATAGCGGGAGCGGGTAAAGAGACCCAGTACTTC.

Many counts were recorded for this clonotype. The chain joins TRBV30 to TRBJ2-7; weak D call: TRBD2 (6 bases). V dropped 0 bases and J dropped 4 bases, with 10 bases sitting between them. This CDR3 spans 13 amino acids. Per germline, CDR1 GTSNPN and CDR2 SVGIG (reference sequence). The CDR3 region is CAWSVSGGYEQYF. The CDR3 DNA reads TGTGCCTGGAGTGTCTCTGGGGGGTACGAGCAGTACTTC. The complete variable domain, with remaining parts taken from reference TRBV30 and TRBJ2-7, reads SQTIHQWPATLVQPVGSPLSLECTVEGTSNPNLYWYRQAAGRGLQLLFYSVGIGQISSEVPQNLSASRPQDRQFILSSKKLLLSDSGFYLCAWSVSGGYEQYFGPGTRLTVT.

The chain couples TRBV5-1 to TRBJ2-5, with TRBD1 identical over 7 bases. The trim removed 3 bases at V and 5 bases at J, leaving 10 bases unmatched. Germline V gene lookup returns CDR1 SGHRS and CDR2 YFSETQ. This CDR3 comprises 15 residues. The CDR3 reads CASSWRTGGRETQYF. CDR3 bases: TGCGCCAGCAGCTGGAGGACAGGCGGGCGGGAGACCCAGTACTTC. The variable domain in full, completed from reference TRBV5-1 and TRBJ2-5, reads KAGVTQTPRYLIKTRGQQVTLSCSPISGHRSVSWYQQTPGQGLQFLFEYFSETQRNKGNFPGRFSGRQFSNSRSEMNVSTLELGDSALYLCASSWRTGGRETQYFGPGTRLLVL.

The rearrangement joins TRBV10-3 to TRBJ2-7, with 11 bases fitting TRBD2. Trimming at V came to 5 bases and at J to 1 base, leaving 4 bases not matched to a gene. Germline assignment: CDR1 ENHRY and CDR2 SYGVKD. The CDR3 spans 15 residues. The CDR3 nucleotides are TGTGCCATCAGTTCCGGGACTAGCGGATCCTACGAGCAGTACTTC. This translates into CAISSGTSGSYEQYF.

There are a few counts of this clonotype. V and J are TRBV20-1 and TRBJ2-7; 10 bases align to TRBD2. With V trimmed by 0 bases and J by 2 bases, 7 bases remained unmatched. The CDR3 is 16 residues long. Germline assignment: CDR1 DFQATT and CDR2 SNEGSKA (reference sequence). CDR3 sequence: CSARDRLAGVTYEQYF. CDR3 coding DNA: TGCAGTGCTAGAGATAGGCTAGCGGGGGTTACCTACGAGCAGTACTTC.

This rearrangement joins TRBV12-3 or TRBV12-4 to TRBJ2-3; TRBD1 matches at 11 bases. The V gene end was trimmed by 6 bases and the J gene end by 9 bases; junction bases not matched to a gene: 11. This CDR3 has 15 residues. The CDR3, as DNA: TGTGCCAGCAGCCCAAGGACAGGGGGCAGAATAACGCAGTATTTT. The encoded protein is CASSPRTGGRITQYF.

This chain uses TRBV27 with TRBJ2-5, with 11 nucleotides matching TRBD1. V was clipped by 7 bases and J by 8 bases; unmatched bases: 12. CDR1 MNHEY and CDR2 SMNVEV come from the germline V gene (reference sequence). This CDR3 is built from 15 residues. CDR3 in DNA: TGTGCCAGCATCGCGGGGACAGGGGGACTCGGAACCCAGTACTTC. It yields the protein CASIAGTGGLGTQYF.

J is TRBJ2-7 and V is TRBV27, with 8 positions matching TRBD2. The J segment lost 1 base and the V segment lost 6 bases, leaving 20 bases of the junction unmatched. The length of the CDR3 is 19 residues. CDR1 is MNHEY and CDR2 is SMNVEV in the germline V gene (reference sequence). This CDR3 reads CASRLQTFSASGYSYEQYF. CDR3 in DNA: TGTGCCAGCAGACTCCAAACCTTCTCGGCTAGCGGGTATTCCTACGAGCAGTACTTC.

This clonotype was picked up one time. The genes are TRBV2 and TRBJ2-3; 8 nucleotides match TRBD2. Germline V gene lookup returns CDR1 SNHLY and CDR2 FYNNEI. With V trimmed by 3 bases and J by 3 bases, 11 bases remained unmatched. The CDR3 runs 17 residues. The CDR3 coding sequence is TGTGCCAGCAGTGATAGGACGGGGGGGAGCTCAACAGATACGCAGTATTTT. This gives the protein CASSDRTGGSSTDTQYF.

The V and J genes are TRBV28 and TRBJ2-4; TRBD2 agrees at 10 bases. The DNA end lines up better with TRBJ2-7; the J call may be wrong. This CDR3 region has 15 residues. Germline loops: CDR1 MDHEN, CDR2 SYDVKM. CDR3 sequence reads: CASSPSGRISGEQYF. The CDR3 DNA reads TGTGCCAGCAGCCCTAGCGGGAGAATTTCGGGCGAGCAGTACTTC.

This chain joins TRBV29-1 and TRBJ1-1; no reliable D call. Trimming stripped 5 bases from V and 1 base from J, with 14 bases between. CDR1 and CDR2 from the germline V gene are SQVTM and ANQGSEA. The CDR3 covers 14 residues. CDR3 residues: CSVRRALANTEAFF. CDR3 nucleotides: TGCAGCGTTAGGCGGGCTCTGGCGAACACTGAAGCTTTCTTT.

CDR3 sequence: CASSQGDYKFLFF. As DNA, the CDR3 is TGTGCCAGCAGCCAAGGGGACTATAAATTCCTGTTTTTT. The V and J genes are TRBV3-1 and TRBJ2-2, with TRBD2 matching over 7 bases. V shed 1 base and J 14 bases; nucleotides not matched to a gene: 7. The CDR3 length is 13 residues. Per the germline V gene, CDR1 is LGHDT and CDR2 is YNNKEL (reference sequence).

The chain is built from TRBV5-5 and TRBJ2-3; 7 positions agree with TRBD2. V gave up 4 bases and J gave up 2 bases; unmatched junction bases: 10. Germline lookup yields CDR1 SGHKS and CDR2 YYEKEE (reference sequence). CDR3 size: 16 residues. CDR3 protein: CASSPGGLAVTDTQYF. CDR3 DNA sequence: TGTGCCAGCAGCCCGGGTGGGCTAGCGGTCACAGATACGCAGTATTTT.

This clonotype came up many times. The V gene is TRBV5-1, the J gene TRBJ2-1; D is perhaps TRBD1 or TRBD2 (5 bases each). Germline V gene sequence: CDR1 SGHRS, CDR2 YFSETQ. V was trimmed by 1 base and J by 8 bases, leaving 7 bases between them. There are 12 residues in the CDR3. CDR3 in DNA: TGCGCCAGCAGCTTGCGAGGGGATGAGCAGTTCTTC. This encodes CASSLRGDEQFF.

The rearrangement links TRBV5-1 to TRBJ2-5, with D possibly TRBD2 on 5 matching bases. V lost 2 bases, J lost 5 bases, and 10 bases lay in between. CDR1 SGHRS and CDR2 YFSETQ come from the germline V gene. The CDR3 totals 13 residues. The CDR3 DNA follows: TGCGCCAGCAGCTTTGGGGAGTACGAGACCCAGTACTTC. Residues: CASSFGEYETQYF.

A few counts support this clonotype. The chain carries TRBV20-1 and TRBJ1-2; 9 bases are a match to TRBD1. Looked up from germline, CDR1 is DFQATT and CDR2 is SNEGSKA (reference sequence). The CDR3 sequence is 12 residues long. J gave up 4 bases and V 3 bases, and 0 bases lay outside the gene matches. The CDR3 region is CSARTGGYGYTF. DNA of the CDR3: TGCAGTGCTAGGACAGGGGGCTATGGCTACACCTTC.

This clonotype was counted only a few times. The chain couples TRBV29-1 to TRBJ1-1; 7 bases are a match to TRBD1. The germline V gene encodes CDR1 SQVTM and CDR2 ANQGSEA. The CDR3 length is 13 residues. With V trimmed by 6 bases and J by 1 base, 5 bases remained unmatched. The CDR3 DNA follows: TGCAGCGTGTACAGGGGCCCGAACACTGAAGCTTTCTTT. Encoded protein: CSVYRGPNTEAFF.

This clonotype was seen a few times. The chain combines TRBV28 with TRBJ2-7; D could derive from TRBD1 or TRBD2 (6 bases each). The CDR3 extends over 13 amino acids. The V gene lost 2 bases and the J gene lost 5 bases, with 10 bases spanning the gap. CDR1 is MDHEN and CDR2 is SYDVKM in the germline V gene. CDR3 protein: CASSLGGPDEQYF. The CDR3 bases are TGTGCCAGCAGTTTAGGGGGGCCCGACGAGCAGTACTTC.

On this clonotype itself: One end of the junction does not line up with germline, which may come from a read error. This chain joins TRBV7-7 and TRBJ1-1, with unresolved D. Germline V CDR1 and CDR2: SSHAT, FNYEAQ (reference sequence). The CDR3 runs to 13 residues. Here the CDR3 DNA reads TGTGCTAGCAGCTTACGTTGGGACACTGAAGCTTTCTTT. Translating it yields CASSLRWDTEAFF.